What follows are 14 T cell receptor beta chains derived from one specimen sequenced in a study of CXCR3-negative and CXCR3-positive naive CD8 T cells. General study results and limits: Researchers report that CXCR3-positive naive cells carry more hydrophobic TRB CDR3s than CXCR3-negative naive cells.

The method, 5' RACE with UMI labels, was used to prepare the TRB cDNA libraries. With the 5' RACE reads reprocessed, TCRdb shows one record per CDR3 protein and no DNA. The sample's table shows 7,000 or so distinct CDR3 sequences. No antigen has been assigned to these receptors. Input material: naive CXCR3+ CD8+ T cells from blood. This sample's subset: CD45RO-CCR7+CD27+CD95- naive CD8+ T cells expressing CXCR3 (TNR3+). The receptors derive from a human donor in good health. Some clones in this sample may be carry-over from other donors' samples.

CDR3 residues: CASPGRANTGELFF. V and J are TRBV7-9 and TRBJ2-2; as DNA is missing, the TRBD1 call by TCRdb cannot be tested. The CDR3 has 14 amino acids. The V gene's germline CDR1 is SEHNR and CDR2 FQNEAQ (reference sequence). The full variable domain, with the rest looked up from reference TRBV7-9 and TRBJ2-2, is DTGVSQNPRHKITKRGQNVTFRCDPISEHNRLYWYRQTLGQGPEFLTYFQNEAQLEKSRLLSDRFSAERPKGSFSTLEIQRTEQGDSAMYLCASPGRANTGELFFGEGSRLTVL.

This chain uses TRBV29-1 with TRBJ2-3; TCRdb proposes TRBD2, but this gene call is untestable without DNA. The CDR3 is 15 amino acids. The germline V gene has CDR1 SQVTM and CDR2 ANQGSEA. CDR3 region: CSVQGTSGRSDTQYF.

This clonotype is labeled medium-sized based on frequency. The chain is built from TRBV12-5 and TRBJ1-3; the D call of TRBD1 rests on TCRdb alone, since no DNA is present to check it. CDR1 and CDR2 from the germline V gene are LGHNT and FRNRAP. This CDR3 comprises 17 residues. The CDR3 loop is CASGLVKGQPSGNTIYF.

The V gene is TRBV20-1, the J gene TRBJ1-4; the D call of TRBD1 rests on TCRdb alone, since no DNA is present to check it. Germline V gene lookup returns CDR1 DFQATT and CDR2 SNEGSKA (reference sequence). The CDR3 loop spans 16 amino acids. The CDR3 is CSASSPTGATNEKLFF.

Its frequency marks this clonotype as medium-sized. The chain couples TRBV7-9 to TRBJ1-2; checking the TCRdb D call of TRBD1 is not possible without DNA. This CDR3 is 15 amino acids long. Germline CDR1 and CDR2: SEHNR and FQNEAQ (reference sequence). The CDR3 loop is CASSPWTVPDGGYTF.

This clonotype counts as medium-sized by frequency. The chain joins TRBV7-8 to TRBJ2-3. Germline loops: CDR1 SGHVS, CDR2 FQNEAQ. The CDR3 totals 16 residues. CDR3 region: CASSPLLGTSTDTQYF. The variable domain in full, completed from reference TRBV7-8 and TRBJ2-3, reads GAGVSQSPRYKVAKRGQDVALRCDPISGHVSLFWYQQALGQGPEFLTYFQNEAQLDKSGLPSDRFFAERPEGSVSTLKIQRTQQEDSAVYLCASSPLLGTSTDTQYFGPGTRLTVL.

This clonotype is called medium-sized based on its frequency. This rearrangement joins TRBV7-9 to TRBJ2-3; TCRdb designates TRBD2, a call that cannot be tested without DNA. Looked up from germline, CDR1 is SEHNR and CDR2 is FQNEAQ (reference sequence). The CDR3 contains 15 residues. The chain's CDR3 is CASSLGIAAADTQYF.

The V and J genes are TRBV29-1 and TRBJ2-7; the D call of TRBD2 rests on TCRdb alone, since no DNA is present to check it. Germline V gene data show CDR1 as SQVTM and CDR2 as ANQGSEA. The CDR3 contains 13 residues. The CDR3: CSVTGLATYEQYF.

This chain connects TRBV5-1 to TRBJ2-4; TCRdb calls TRBD2, which cannot be checked without DNA. There are 13 residues in the CDR3. Germline assignment: CDR1 SGHRS and CDR2 YFSETQ. CDR3 region: CASSEGPENIQYF.

This clonotype is deemed medium-sized by its frequency. The chain joins TRBV29-1 to TRBJ2-7; TCRdb selects TRBD1, and the lack of DNA leaves this call unchecked. The germline V gene has CDR1 SQVTM and CDR2 ANQGSEA. This CDR3 region has 15 residues. The CDR3 sequence: CSVGPQQGLGYEQYF.

This rearrangement joins TRBV6-5 to TRBJ2-3. This CDR3 comprises 11 residues. Germline assignment: CDR1 MNHEY and CDR2 SVGAGI. The CDR3 sequence: CASSFADTQYF.

The chain combines TRBV21-1 with TRBJ1-6. TRBV21-1 is a listed pseudogene. This CDR3 is 19 amino acids long. The CDR3 region is CASSKSPSRHLSYNSPLHF.

According to its frequency, this clonotype is medium-sized. The chain joins TRBV29-1 to TRBJ2-3; the TCRdb D gene call, TRBD2, has no DNA to confirm it. In germline, CDR1 is SQVTM, CDR2 ANQGSEA. The CDR3 is made up of 14 amino acids. This CDR3 is CSVDRGVVSDTQYF.

Judged by frequency, this clonotype is medium-sized (0.01 to 0.1%). The chain employs TRBV7-6 and TRBJ2-7; TCRdb names TRBD2, which stays unverified in the absence of DNA. Germline V gene data show CDR1 as SGHVS and CDR2 as FNYEAQ. CDR3 length equals 16 residues. The CDR3 protein is CASSLKPGLAGHEQYF.